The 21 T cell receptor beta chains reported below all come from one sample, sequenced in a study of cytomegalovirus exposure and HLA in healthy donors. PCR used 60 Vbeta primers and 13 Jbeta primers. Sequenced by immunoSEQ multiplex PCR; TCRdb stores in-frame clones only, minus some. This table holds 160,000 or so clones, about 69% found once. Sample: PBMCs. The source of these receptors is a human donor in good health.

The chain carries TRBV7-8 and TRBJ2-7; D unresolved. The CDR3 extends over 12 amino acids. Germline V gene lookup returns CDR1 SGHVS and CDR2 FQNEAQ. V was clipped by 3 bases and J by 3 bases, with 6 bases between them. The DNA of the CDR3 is TGTGCCAGCAGCTTTCTAGACTACGAGCAGTACTTC. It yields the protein CASSFLDYEQYF.

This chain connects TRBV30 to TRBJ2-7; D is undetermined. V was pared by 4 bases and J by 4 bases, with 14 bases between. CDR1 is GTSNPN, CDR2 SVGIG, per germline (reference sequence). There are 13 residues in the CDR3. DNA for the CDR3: TGTGCCTGGAACGGTGGCGGATCGTACGAGCAGTACTTC. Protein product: CAWNGGGSYEQYF.

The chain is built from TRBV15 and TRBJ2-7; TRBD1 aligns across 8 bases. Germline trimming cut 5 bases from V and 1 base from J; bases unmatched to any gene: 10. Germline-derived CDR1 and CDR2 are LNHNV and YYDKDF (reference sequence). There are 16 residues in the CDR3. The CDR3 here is CATSGHLRGQSYEQYF. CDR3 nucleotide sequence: TGTGCCACCAGCGGCCACCTCAGGGGGCAGTCCTACGAGCAGTACTTC.

CDR3 amino acids: CASSLDTYTEAFF. CDR3 DNA: TGTGCCAGCAGCTTGGACACATACACTGAAGCTTTCTTT. The gene calls are TRBV5-6 and TRBJ1-1; no clear D gene. The CDR3 is made up of 13 amino acids. Germline assignment: CDR1 SGHDT and CDR2 YYEEEE. V was trimmed by 0 bases and J by 3 bases, leaving 6 bases between them.

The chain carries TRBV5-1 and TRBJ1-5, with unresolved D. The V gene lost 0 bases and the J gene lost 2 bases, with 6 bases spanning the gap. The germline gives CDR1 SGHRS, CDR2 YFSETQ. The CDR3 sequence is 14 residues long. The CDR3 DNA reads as TGCGCCAGCAGCTTGGACGGGGGCAATCAGCCCCAGCATTTT. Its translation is CASSLDGGNQPQHF.

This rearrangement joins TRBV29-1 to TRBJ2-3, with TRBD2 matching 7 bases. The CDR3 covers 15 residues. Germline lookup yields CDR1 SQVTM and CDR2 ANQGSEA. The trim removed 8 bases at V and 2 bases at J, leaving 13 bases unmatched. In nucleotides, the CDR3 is TGCAGCATTCGGATGGGAGGGCTTGCCACAGATACGCAGTATTTT. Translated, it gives CSIRMGGLATDTQYF.

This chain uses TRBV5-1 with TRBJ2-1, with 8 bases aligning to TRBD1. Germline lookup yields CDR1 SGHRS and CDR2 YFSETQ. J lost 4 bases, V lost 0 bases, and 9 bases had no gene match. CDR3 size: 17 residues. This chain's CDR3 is CASSLVEAGTGYNEQFF. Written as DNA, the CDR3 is TGCGCCAGCAGCTTGGTGGAGGCCGGGACAGGATACAATGAGCAGTTCTTC.

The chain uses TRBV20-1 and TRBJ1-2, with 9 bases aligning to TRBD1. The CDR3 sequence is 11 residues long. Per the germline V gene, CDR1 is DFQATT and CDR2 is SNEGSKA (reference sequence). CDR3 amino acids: CKVRQGVGYTF. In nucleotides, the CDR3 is TGCAAGGTCCGACAGGGGGTTGGCTACACCTTC.

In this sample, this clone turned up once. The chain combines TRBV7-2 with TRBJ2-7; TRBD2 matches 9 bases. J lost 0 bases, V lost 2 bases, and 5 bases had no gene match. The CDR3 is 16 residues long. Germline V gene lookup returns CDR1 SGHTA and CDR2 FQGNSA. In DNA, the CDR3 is TGTGCCAGCAGCTTATACCCTAGCGGGGCCTCCTACGAGCAGTACTTC. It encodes CASSLYPSGASYEQYF.

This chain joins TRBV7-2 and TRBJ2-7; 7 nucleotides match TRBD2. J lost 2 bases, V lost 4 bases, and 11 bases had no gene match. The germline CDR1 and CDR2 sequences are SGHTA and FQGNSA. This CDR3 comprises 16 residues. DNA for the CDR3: TGTGCCAGCAGCTCCCACGCTGCTAGCGGAACCTACGAGCAGTACTTC. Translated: CASSSHAASGTYEQYF.

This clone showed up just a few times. This CDR3 is CASSVGGRGGKYEQYF. The CDR3 DNA is TGTGCCAGCAGCGTAGGGGGGCGGGGGGGAAAATACGAGCAGTACTTC. The chain recombines TRBV9 with TRBJ2-7, with 9 bases lining up with TRBD2. Germline values: CDR1 SGDLS, CDR2 YYNGEE. V lost 0 bases to trimming and J lost 4 bases; unmatched junction nucleotides: 8. CDR3 length: 16 amino acids.

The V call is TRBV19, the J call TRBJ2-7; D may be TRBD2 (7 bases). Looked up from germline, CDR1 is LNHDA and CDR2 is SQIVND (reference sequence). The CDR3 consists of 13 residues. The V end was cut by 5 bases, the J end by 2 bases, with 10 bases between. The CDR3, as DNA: TGTGCCAGTAGTCCGGGGGGCACCTACGAGCAGTACTTC. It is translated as CASSPGGTYEQYF. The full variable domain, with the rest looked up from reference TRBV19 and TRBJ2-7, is DGGITQSPKYLFRKEGQNVTLSCEQNLNHDAMYWYRQDPGQGLRLIYYSQIVNDFQKGDIAEGYSVSREKKESFPLTVTSAQKNPTAFYLCASSPGGTYEQYFGPGTRLTVT.

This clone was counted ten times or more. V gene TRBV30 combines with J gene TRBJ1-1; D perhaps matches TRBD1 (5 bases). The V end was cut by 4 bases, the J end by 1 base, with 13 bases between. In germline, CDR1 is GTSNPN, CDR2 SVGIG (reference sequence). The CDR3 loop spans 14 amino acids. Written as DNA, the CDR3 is TGTGCCTGGACCCCGGGACTGAAGAACACTGAAGCTTTCTTT. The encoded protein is CAWTPGLKNTEAFF.

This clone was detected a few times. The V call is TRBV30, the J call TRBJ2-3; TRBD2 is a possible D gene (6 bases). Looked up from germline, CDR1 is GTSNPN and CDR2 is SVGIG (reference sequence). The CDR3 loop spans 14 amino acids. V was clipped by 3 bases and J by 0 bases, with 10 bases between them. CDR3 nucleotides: TGTGCCTGGAGCCGAGGGACTAGCACAGATACGCAGTATTTT. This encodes CAWSRGTSTDTQYF. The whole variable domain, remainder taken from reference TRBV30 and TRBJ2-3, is SQTIHQWPATLVQPVGSPLSLECTVEGTSNPNLYWYRQAAGRGLQLLFYSVGIGQISSEVPQNLSASRPQDRQFILSSKKLLLSDSGFYLCAWSRGTSTDTQYFGPGTRLTVL.

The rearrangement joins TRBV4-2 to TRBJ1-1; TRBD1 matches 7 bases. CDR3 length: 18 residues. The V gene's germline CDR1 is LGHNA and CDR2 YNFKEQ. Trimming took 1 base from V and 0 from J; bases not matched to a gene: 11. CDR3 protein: CASSQGWEQGTMNTEAFF. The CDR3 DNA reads TGTGCCAGCAGCCAAGGTTGGGAACAGGGGACCATGAACACTGAAGCTTTCTTT.

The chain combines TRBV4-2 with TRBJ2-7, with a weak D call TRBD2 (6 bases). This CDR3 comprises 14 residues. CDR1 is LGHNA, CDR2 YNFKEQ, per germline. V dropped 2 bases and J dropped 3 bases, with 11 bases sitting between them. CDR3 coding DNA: TGTGCCAGCAGCCAAACACGGGGGTTCTACGAGCAGTACTTC. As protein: CASSQTRGFYEQYF.

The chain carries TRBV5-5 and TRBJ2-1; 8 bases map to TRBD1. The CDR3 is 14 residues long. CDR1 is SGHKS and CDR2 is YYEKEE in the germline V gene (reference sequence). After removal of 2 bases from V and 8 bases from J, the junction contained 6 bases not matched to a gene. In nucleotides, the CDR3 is TGTGCCAGCAGCTTCTGGACAGGGCCGTATGAGCAGTTCTTC. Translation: CASSFWTGPYEQFF. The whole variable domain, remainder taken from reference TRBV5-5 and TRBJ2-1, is DAGVTQSPTHLIKTRGQQVTLRCSPISGHKSVSWYQQVLGQGPQFIFQYYEKEERGRGNFPDRFSARQFPNYSSELNVNALLLGDSALYLCASSFWTGPYEQFFGPGTRLTVL.

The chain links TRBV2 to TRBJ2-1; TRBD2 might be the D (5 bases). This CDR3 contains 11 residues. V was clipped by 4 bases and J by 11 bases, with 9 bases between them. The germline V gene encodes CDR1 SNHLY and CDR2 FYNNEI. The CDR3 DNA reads TGTGCCAGCAGTGCGGCGGGTCAGCAGTTCTTC. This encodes CASSAAGQQFF.

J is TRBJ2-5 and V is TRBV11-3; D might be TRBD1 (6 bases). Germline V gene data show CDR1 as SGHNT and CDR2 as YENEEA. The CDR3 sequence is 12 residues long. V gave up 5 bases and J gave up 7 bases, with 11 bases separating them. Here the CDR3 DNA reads TGTGCCAGCAGCCGACAGGATGGGACCCAGTACTTC. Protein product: CASSRQDGTQYF.

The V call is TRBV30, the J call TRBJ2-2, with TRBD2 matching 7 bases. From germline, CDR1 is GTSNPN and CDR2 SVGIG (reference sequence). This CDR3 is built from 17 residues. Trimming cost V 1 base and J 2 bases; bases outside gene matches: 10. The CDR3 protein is CAWSAKTSDLNTGELFF. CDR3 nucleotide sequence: TGTGCCTGGAGTGCTAAAACTAGCGACCTTAACACCGGGGAGCTGTTTTTT.

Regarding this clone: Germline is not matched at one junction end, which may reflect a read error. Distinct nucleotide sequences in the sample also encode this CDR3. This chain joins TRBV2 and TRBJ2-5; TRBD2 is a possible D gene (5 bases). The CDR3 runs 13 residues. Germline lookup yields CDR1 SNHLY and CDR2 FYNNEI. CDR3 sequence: CASSAGMEETQYF. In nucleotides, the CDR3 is TGTGCCAGCAGTGCGGGAATGGAAGAGACCCAATACTTC.